This T cell receptor (beta chain) was recorded in a study of blood T cell repertoires in COVID-19. Clones were sequenced by immunoSEQ multiplex PCR, and TCRdb holds only the in-frame ones, with some missing. The sample has approximately 250,000 clones; around 86% are singletons. The CDR3 spans 16 residues. The J segment lost 5 bases and the V segment lost 5 bases, leaving 10 bases of the junction unmatched. From germline, CDR1 is SGHDN and CDR2 FVKESK. This chain joins TRBV14 and TRBJ2-3, with 10 bases matching TRBD1. The sequencing input was peripheral blood. The TCR originated in a man in his forties with active or convalescent COVID-19. The CDR3 loop reads CASSGRDRGLEDTQYF. CDR3 bases: TGTGCCAGCAGCGGCCGGGACAGGGGATTGGAAGATACGCAGTATTTT.